This TCR beta chain was sequenced in a study of T cell responses to AZD1222 COVID-19 vaccine (dated by TCRdb to the early 2020s). At the level of the whole study: Because spike-specific TCR depth and breadth did not differ between the two schedules, AZD1222 recipients who got a second dose at roughly 4 weeks were pooled with those who got a second dose at roughly 12 weeks. TCR sequencing covered 230 or so trial participants: 200 to 210 given two doses of AZD1222 and about 26 given two doses of MenACWY control vaccine. Trial participants were enrolled into age subgroups of 18-55, 56-69 and 70-plus years, which contained about 150, 28 and 57 TCR-sequenced participants, respectively.

What the research found in general, with its limitations: The whole spike protein was spanned by vaccine-associated CD4 TCRs, and dominant responses were seen in regions 160-218 and 743-854. Reportedly, close to half of the unique spike-specific TCRs recognized epitopes lying outside the regions that are mutated in the B.1.351 and B.1.1.7 variants. Participants were mostly white British and included more females than males, and it was suggested by the authors that clonal diversity may have been underestimated. Conclusions about previously exposed vaccinees were limited because only six AZD1222 recipients were SARS-CoV-2 seropositive at baseline. The 56-69-year group was small, and its depth increase did not reach significance, likely because of low power. After two AZD1222 doses, both the breadth and the depth of spike-specific TCRs were significantly higher than at day 0 and than in MenACWY recipients. Because no day 14 peak-response samples were available, repertoires were characterized only after the peak T cell response.

Reading the germline V gene gives CDR1 MNHEY and CDR2 SVGEGT. The CDR3 sequence holds 13 residues, the cysteine and phenylalanine included. CDR3 DNA is the only sequence kept; it has 39 bases, read in frame from the first base. The V and J ends are trimmed by 2 bases and 3 bases, leaving 8 bases between them. A word on this clone: Its specific antigen is unknown. No much larger clone exists at a distance of one base, and base qualities are not known.

The CDR3 regions of human TCRbeta chains were analyzed by immunosequencing. In the paper's pipeline: TCRs in the repertoires were matched against a reference library of SARS-CoV-2-specific TCRs that had been generated with the MIRA antigen-specificity platform. Breadth was defined as the fraction of unique TCRs that were SARS-CoV-2-associated. Depth was defined as the fraction of total T cells that were SARS-CoV-2-associated. Using the MIRA data, each spike-specific TCR was mapped to the spike region that the TCR reacts to and placed in a CD4 or CD8 class. Log10-transformed breadth and depth values were compared by one-way ANOVA with Sidak's multiple comparisons tests. The table comes from immuneACCESS by way of TCRdb, which keeps in-frame sequences with V and J called. Part of the clones is missing from these tables; in studies checked, under half for an unresolved V gene and the rest for unknown reasons. The D gene and trimming were derived from the DNA, and the V and J assignments and clone size from that table. This sample gives 100,000 to 130,000 clones in total; about 90% of them show up just once. Together, the top ten hold 3.5% to 4.5% of the sample.

Read against the paper, the sample's time point label means: baseline before first vaccination. Vaccinee samples came from UK trials COV001 and COV002, including a single-blind randomized controlled phase 2/3 trial of AZD1222 (ChAdOx1 nCoV-19) in healthy adults. For TCRbeta chain sequencing, PBMC samples from trial participants were taken at day 0 and at day 28 after the second dose. The chain is made from TRBV6-2 or TRBV6-3 and TRBJ2-7, with the D segment identity uncertain. This clonotype was sampled from an adult in good health. The sample consisted of peripheral blood, taken on day 0 of AZD1222 vaccination. The bases read TGTGCCAGCAGTTACGTGGGATTCTACGAGCAGTACTTC. Protein translation: CASSYVGFYEQYF.